What follows is one TCR beta chain and its context. The sample is drawn from a study of technical replicates of blood from several donors. V gave up 1 base and J gave up 2 bases; unmatched junction bases: 6. CDR1 GTSNPN and CDR2 SVGIG come from the germline V gene (reference sequence). This CDR3 comprises 15 residues. Libraries were prepared by immunoSEQ multiplex PCR; TCRdb keeps only in-frame clonotypes and omits some of them. The sample consists of 75,000 to 100,000 clones, about 96% of them appearing once. Sequencing used T cells isolated from PBMCs. The chain has TRBV30 and TRBJ2-7; 9 bases align to TRBD1. The clonotype originates from a human donor in good health. CDR3: CAWSAQDRGTYEQYF. The DNA for the CDR3 is TGTGCCTGGAGTGCTCAGGACAGGGGAACCTACGAGCAGTACTTC.